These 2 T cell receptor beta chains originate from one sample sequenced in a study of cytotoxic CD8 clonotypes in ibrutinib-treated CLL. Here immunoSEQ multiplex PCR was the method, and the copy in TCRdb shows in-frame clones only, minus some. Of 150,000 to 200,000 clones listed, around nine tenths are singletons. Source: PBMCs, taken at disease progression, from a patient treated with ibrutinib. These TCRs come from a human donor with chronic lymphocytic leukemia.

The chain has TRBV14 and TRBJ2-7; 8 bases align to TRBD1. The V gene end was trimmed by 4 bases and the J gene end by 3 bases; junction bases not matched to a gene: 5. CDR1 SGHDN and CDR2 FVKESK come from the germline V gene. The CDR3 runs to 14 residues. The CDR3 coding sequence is TGTGCCAGCAGCCCCTCGGACAGGGACTACGAGCAGTACTTC. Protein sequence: CASSPSDRDYEQYF.

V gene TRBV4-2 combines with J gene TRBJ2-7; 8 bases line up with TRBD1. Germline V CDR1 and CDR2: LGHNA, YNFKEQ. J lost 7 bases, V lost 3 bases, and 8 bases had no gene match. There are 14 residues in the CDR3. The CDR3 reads CASSHNQGAGEQYF. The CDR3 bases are TGTGCCAGCAGCCACAACCAGGGGGCAGGGGAGCAGTACTTC.